Listed here are 27 T cell receptor beta chains from one sample, sequenced in a study of molecular identifiers for immune sequencing clone quantification. TCRdb redid the calling of the PCR reads with MiXCR, one entry per CDR3 protein. The repertoire consists of about 98,000 distinct CDR3 sequences, with about 35% occurring once and the leading ten covering about a tenth. Sequencing input: naive CD8+ T cells from blood, with Jurkat cell RNA spiked in. The subset was: FACS-sorted CD8+CD4-CCR7+CD45RA+ naive T cells. Receptor source: a human donor in good health. Some libraries in this study had Jurkat cell RNA spiked in.

The V call is TRBV11-1, the J call TRBJ2-6, with D possibly TRBD2 on 6 matching bases. V shed 5 bases and J shed 1 base, with 6 bases lying between them. The CDR3 length is 14 residues. Per the germline V gene, CDR1 is SGHAT and CDR2 is FQDESV (reference sequence). The CDR3 protein is CASSGRSGANVLTF. The CDR3, as DNA: TGTGCCAGCAGCGGGAGGTCTGGGGCCAACGTCCTGACTTTC. Filled out from reference TRBV11-1 and TRBJ2-6, the complete variable domain reads EAEVAQSPRYKITEKSQAVAFWCDPISGHATLYWYRQILGQGPELLVQFQDESVVDDSQLPKDRFSAERLKGVDSTLKIQPAELGDSAMYLCASSGRSGANVLTFGAGSRLTVL.

This clonotype was observed a few times. The CDR3 here is CASSSMGRGTYEQYF. The CDR3 region has the DNA TGTGCCAGCAGCTCCATGGGGAGGGGTACCTACGAGCAGTACTTC. This chain uses TRBV5-4 with TRBJ2-7, with 7 bases aligning to TRBD2. The CDR3 totals 15 residues. Germline CDR1 SGHNT, CDR2 YYREEE (reference sequence). The ends lost 3 bases at V and 2 bases at J; junction bases unmatched: 8.

On this clonotype: With a much larger clone just one base away, this may be a read error. The rearrangement links TRBV7-2 to TRBJ2-3; TRBD2 agrees at 7 bases. Germline CDR1 reads SGHTA; CDR2 reads FQGNSA. The CDR3 extends over 16 amino acids. CDR3 residues: CASSPWRRENPDTQNF. The CDR3 DNA sequence: TGTGCCAGCAGCCCCTGGAGGCGGGAGAACCCAGATACGCAGAATTTT.

This clonotype was counted at least ten times. The rearrangement joins TRBV7-2 to TRBJ2-7; D gene ambiguous. Germline V gene data show CDR1 as SGHTA and CDR2 as FQGNSA. The CDR3 is 13 residues long. Deletions cut 4 bases from V and 3 bases from J, with 10 bases between. Written as DNA, the CDR3 is TGTGCCAGCAGCTATCCGGCAGACTACGAGCAGTACTTC. Translated: CASSYPADYEQYF.

Concerning this clonotype itself: Its ends do not fully match the called genes, so a read error is possible. The DNA of the CDR3 is TGTGCCATCAGTCCCTCTGGGGCCACCGTCCTGACTTTC. It translates to CAISPSGATVLTF. This chain links TRBV10-3 with TRBJ2-6; possible D gene TRBD1, 5 bases. From germline, CDR1 is ENHRY and CDR2 SYGVKD. This CDR3 has 13 amino acids.

About this clonotype itself: The junction departs from germline at one end; a sequencing error may be responsible. The CDR3 protein is CASKGVDSKQPQHF. In DNA, the CDR3 is TGTGCCAGCAAGGGGGTGGATAGCAAACAGCCCCAGCATTTT. This chain joins TRBV2 and TRBJ1-5; D possibly corresponds to TRBD1 (6 bases). Germline V gene data show CDR1 as SNHLY and CDR2 as FYNNEI. The CDR3 sequence is 14 residues long.

This clonotype was detected only a few times. The chain has TRBV5-4 and TRBJ1-5, with no clear D. Germline CDR1 and CDR2: SGHNT and YYREEE (reference sequence). This CDR3 is 15 amino acids long. The V end was cut by 3 bases, the J end by 0 bases, with 10 bases between. DNA of the CDR3: TGTGCCAGCAGCTCAGACGGCTATAGCAATCAGCCCCAGCATTTT. It specifies CASSSDGYSNQPQHF.

The chain recombines TRBV10-3 with TRBJ1-6; maybe TRBD1 (5 bases). The CDR3 contains 13 residues. CDR1 is ENHRY and CDR2 is SYGVKD in the germline V gene. Trimming shortened V by 6 bases and J by 3 bases, and 6 bases separated the two germline ends. The CDR3 loop reads CAIRGDYNSPLHF. The CDR3 bases are TGTGCCATCAGAGGGGACTATAATTCACCCCTCCACTTT.

This clonotype appeared once. V gene TRBV11-2 combines with J gene TRBJ2-5; 7 positions match TRBD1. This CDR3 has 14 amino acids. After removal of 3 bases from V and 5 bases from J, the junction contained 6 bases not matched to a gene. CDR1 SGHAT and CDR2 FQNNGV come from the germline V gene. The CDR3 nucleotides read TGTGCCAGCAGCTTCCTCACAGGGGTCGAGACCCAGTACTTC. Translation: CASSFLTGVETQYF.

J is TRBJ2-1 and V is TRBV24-1; 8 nucleotides match TRBD1. V lost 5 bases and J lost 0; bases outside the gene matches: 5. The germline V gene encodes CDR1 KGHDR and CDR2 SFDVKD. The CDR3 extends over 16 amino acids. The CDR3 bases are TGTGCCACCAGTGGTTGGACAGGGCGCTCCTACAATGAGCAGTTCTTC. It specifies CATSGWTGRSYNEQFF.

This clonotype has ten or more counts. The chain employs TRBV5-1 and TRBJ2-3; TRBD2 aligns across 9 bases. This CDR3 spans 15 amino acids. Germline V gene sequence: CDR1 SGHRS, CDR2 YFSETQ. The J segment lost 0 bases and the V segment lost 4 bases, leaving 3 bases of the junction unmatched. CDR3 protein: CASSDGTSSTDTQYF. As DNA, the CDR3 is TGCGCCAGCAGCGACGGGACTAGCAGCACAGATACGCAGTATTTT.

This clonotype was counted ten times or more. The V call is TRBV9, the J call TRBJ2-3; D unresolved. The CDR3 runs to 12 residues. The germline CDR1 and CDR2 sequences are SGDLS and YYNGEE. V was trimmed by 0 bases and J by 6 bases, leaving 5 bases between them. CDR3 nucleotide sequence: TGTGCCAGCAGCGTAGAGGGCGATACGCAGTATTTT. This sequence encodes CASSVEGDTQYF.

Many counts were recorded for this clonotype. Compared with germline, one end of the junction differs, possibly owing to a read error. This chain connects TRBV6-5 to TRBJ2-3; tentatively, D is TRBD2 (5 bases). Per the germline V gene, CDR1 is MNHEY and CDR2 is SVGAGI. The CDR3 length is 10 residues. As DNA, the CDR3 is TGCGCCACCGGGGCAGATACGCAGTATTTT. It yields the protein CATGADTQYF.

V usage is TRBV5-6 and J usage is TRBJ2-2; no firm D call. Trimming pared 1 base from V and 4 bases from J, leaving 11 bases between. Germline lookup yields CDR1 SGHDT and CDR2 YYEEEE. The CDR3 has 15 amino acids. The CDR3 protein is CASSLLTDSTGELFF. For the CDR3, the DNA is TGTGCCAGCAGCTTGCTCACAGACTCCACCGGGGAGCTGTTTTTT.

This clonotype was recorded a few times. This chain connects TRBV20-1 to TRBJ2-2; D not resolved. The ends were cut back, 6 bases at V and 7 bases at J, with 12 bases in the middle. The CDR3 totals 12 residues. Germline assignment: CDR1 DFQATT and CDR2 SNEGSKA (reference sequence). The CDR3 DNA sequence: TGCAGTGCCTCCGTCGGTAGCGGGGAGCTGTTTTTT. It is translated as CSASVGSGELFF.

The CDR3 region has the DNA TGTGCCAGCAGCATGGGGTTAGGACGCACAGATACGCAGTATTTT. Translation: CASSMGLGRTDTQYF. The genes are TRBV14 and TRBJ2-3; D remains ambiguous. Trimming removed 5 bases from V and 1 base from J, with 13 bases in between. CDR1 is SGHDN and CDR2 is FVKESK in the germline V gene. This CDR3 has 15 amino acids. The full variable domain, with the rest looked up from reference TRBV14 and TRBJ2-3, is EAGVTQFPSHSVIEKGQTVTLRCDPISGHDNLYWYRRVMGKEIKFLLHFVKESKQDESGMPNNRFLAERTGGTYSTLKVQPAELEDSGVYFCASSMGLGRTDTQYFGPGTRLTVL.

The CDR3 sequence: CATRTLYGREPYEQYF. The CDR3 DNA follows: TGTGCCACCCGCACATTATACGGGAGGGAACCCTACGAGCAGTACTTC. The rearrangement links TRBV28 to TRBJ2-7, with 8 bases matching TRBD2. Looked up from germline, CDR1 is MDHEN and CDR2 is SYDVKM. The CDR3 is 16 residues long. V shed 10 bases and J 2 bases; nucleotides not matched to a gene: 16.

Comments on this clonotype: Germline is not matched at one junction end, which may reflect a read error. The V gene is TRBV27, the J gene TRBJ2-7; D is undetermined. Germline CDR1 is MNHEY and CDR2 is SMNVEV (reference sequence). The CDR3 is made up of 13 amino acids. CDR3 nucleotide sequence: TGTGCCAGCAGTCCCCGAAGCTCCTACAAGCAGTACTTC. Its protein is CASSPRSSYKQYF.

The rearrangement uses TRBV27 and TRBJ2-6; D is possibly TRBD1 or TRBD2 (6 bases each). Germline CDR1 is MNHEY and CDR2 is SMNVEV (reference sequence). The CDR3 has 15 residues. V was clipped by 2 bases and J by 2 bases, with 7 bases between them. The CDR3 bases are TGTGCCAGCAGTTTACGGGGGCCTGGGGCCAACGTCCTGACTTTC. This translates into CASSLRGPGANVLTF.

This sequence joins TRBV6-5 and TRBJ2-1, with D perhaps assigned TRBD1 or TRBD2 (5 bases each). V was pared by 0 bases and J by 5 bases, with 11 bases between. Germline V gene data show CDR1 as MNHEY and CDR2 as SVGAGI. This CDR3 is built from 15 residues. The CDR3 DNA sequence: TGTGCCAGCAGTTACTCACCCGGGACGGACAATGAGCAGTTCTTC. Protein: CASSYSPGTDNEQFF.

The rearrangement uses TRBV20-1 and TRBJ2-2; 8 bases line up with TRBD2. This CDR3 has 13 residues. Losses at the gene ends were 6 bases for V and 6 bases for J; bases not matched to a gene: 6. Per germline, CDR1 DFQATT and CDR2 SNEGSKA (reference sequence). CDR3 amino acids: CSAKPAGAGELFF. The DNA for the CDR3 is TGCAGTGCCAAACCAGCGGGAGCCGGGGAGCTGTTTTTT.

Of note for this clonotype: This may come from a read error, since a much larger clone is one base off. The chain links TRBV27 to TRBJ2-7; D gene ambiguous. This CDR3 comprises 13 residues. The V end was cut by 6 bases, the J end by 7 bases, with 16 bases between. CDR1 and CDR2 from the germline V gene are MNHEY and SMNVEV (reference sequence). The CDR3 loop reads CASRRTEAREQYF. The CDR3 region has the DNA TGTGCCAGCAGAAGGACCGAGGCGAGGGAGCAGTACTTC.

As concerns this clonotype: Being one base from a much bigger clone, this may be a read error. The rearrangement joins TRBV29-1 to TRBJ2-5; the D gene is possibly TRBD2 (5 bases). The ends were cut back, 1 base at V and 5 bases at J, with 20 bases in the middle. This CDR3 spans 16 amino acids. CDR1 and CDR2 (germline): SQVTM, ANQGSEA. CDR3 coding DNA: TGCAGCGTTGAAGGTTCAAGGACTTGGGCGGCGGAGACCCAGTACTTC. Protein sequence: CSVEGSRTWAAETQYF.

The V gene is TRBV6-5, the J gene TRBJ2-2; a possible D gene is TRBD1 (5 bases). This CDR3 is built from 12 residues. The ends were cut back, 4 bases at V and 9 bases at J, with 9 bases in the middle. Germline CDR1 and CDR2: MNHEY and SVGAGI. As DNA, the CDR3 is TGTGCCAGCAGTTTTCAGGGCCGGGAGCTGTTTTTT. It is translated as CASSFQGRELFF.

With regard to this clonotype: This may arise from a read error, as a much more abundant clone is one base away. The rearrangement uses TRBV7-2 and TRBJ2-7, with D perhaps being TRBD1 or TRBD2 (5 bases each). The CDR3 extends over 14 amino acids. V lost 4 bases to trimming and J lost 2 bases, with 12 bases between them. In germline, CDR1 is SGHTA, CDR2 FQGNSA. CDR3 sequence reads: CASSYGAVPYEQYF. The CDR3, as DNA: TGTGCCAGCAGCTACGGGGCAGTACCCTACGAGCAGTACTTC.

A remark on this clonotype: Sequence at one end of the junction differs from germline and may be a read error. The chain uses TRBV5-1 and TRBJ2-2; 9 nucleotides line up with TRBD1. There are 17 residues in the CDR3. Germline loops: CDR1 SGHRS, CDR2 YFSETQ. This CDR3 reads CASSLRDRVADTGEPFF. CDR3 sequence (DNA): TGCGCCAGCAGCTTAAGGGACAGGGTAGCGGATACCGGGGAGCCGTTTTTT.

This clonotype was picked up a small number of times. The V call is TRBV6-6, the J call TRBJ1-1, with D uncertain. V lost 8 bases and J 4 bases, leaving 11 bases between the germline ends. The CDR3 is 12 residues long. CDR1 and CDR2 from the germline V gene are MNHNY and SVGAGI (reference sequence). The CDR3 bases are TGTGCCAGCGGGGTTTTAAGCACTGAAGCTTTCTTT. Amino acid sequence: CASGVLSTEAFF.